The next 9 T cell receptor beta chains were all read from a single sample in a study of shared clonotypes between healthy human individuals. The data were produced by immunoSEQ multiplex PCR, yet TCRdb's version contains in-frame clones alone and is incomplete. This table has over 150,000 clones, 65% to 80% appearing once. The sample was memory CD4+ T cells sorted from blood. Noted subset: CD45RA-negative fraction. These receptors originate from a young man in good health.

CDR3 nucleotide sequence: TGTGCCAGCAGCTTATCCCTAGCCAAAAACATTCAGTACTTC. Its protein product is CASSLSLAKNIQYF. The V gene is TRBV7-3, the J gene TRBJ2-4, with D unresolved. Trimming removed 2 bases from V and 0 bases from J, with 5 bases in between. This CDR3 has 14 amino acids. Germline values: CDR1 SGHTA, CDR2 FQGTGA. Using reference TRBV7-3 and TRBJ2-4 for the parts outside the CDR3, the full variable domain is GAGVSQTPSNKVTEKGKYVELRCDPISGHTALYWYRQSLGQGPEFLIYFQGTGAADDSGLPNDRFFAVRPEGSVSTLKIQRTERGDSAVYLCASSLSLAKNIQYFGAGTRLSVL.

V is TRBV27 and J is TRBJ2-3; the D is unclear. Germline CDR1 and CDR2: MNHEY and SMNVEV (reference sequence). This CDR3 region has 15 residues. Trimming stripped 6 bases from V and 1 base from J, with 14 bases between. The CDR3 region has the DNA TGTGCCAGCAGCCACCGAGATCCTCGCACAGATACGCAGTATTTT. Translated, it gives CASSHRDPRTDTQYF.

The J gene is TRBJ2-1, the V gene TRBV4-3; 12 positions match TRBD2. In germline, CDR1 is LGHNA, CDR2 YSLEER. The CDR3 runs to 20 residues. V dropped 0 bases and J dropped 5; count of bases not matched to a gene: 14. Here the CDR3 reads CASSQDILAGGLRYHNEQFF. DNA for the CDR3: TGCGCCAGCAGCCAAGATATCCTAGCGGGAGGGTTGAGGTATCACAATGAGCAGTTCTTC.

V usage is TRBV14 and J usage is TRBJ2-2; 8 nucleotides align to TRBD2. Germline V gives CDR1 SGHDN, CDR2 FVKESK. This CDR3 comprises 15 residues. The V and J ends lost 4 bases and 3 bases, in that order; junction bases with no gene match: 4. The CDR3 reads CASSRNSGDTGELFF. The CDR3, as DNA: TGTGCCAGCAGCCGCAATAGCGGGGACACCGGGGAGCTGTTTTTT.

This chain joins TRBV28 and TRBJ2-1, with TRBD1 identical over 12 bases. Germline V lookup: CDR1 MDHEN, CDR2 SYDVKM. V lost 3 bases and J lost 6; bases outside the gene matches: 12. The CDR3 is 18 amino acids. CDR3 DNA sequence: TGTGCCAGCAGTTTCCTCAACTCCGGGACAGGGGGCTTCAATGAGCAGTTCTTC. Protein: CASSFLNSGTGGFNEQFF. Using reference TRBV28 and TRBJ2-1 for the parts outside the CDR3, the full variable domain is DVKVTQSSRYLVKRTGEKVFLECVQDMDHENMFWYRQDPGLGLRLIYFSYDVKMKEKGDIPEGYSVSREKKERFSLILESASTNQTSMYLCASSFLNSGTGGFNEQFFGPGTRLTVL.

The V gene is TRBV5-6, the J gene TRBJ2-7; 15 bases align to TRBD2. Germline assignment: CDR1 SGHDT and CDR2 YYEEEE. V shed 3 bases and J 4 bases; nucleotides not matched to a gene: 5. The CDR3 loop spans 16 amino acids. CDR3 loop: CASSSPGLAGGYEQYF. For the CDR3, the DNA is TGTGCCAGCAGCTCCCCAGGACTAGCGGGAGGGTACGAGCAGTACTTC.

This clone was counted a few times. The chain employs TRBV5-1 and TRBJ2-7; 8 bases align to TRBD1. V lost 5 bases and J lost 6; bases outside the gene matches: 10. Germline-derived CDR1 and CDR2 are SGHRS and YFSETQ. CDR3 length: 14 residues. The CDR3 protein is CASRKETDRGEQYF. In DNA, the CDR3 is TGCGCCAGCAGGAAAGAAACCGACAGGGGCGAGCAGTACTTC.

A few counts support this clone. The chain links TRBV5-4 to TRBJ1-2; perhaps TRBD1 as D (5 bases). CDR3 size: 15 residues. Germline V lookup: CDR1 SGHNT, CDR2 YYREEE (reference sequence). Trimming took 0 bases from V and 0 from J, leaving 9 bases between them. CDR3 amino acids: CASSLVQGANYGYTF. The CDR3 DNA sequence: TGTGCCAGCAGCTTGGTCCAGGGAGCTAACTATGGCTACACCTTC. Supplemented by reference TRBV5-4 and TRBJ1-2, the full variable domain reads ETGVTQSPTHLIKTRGQQVTLRCSSQSGHNTVSWYQQALGQGPQFIFQYYREEENGRGNFPPRFSGLQFPNYSSELNVNALELDDSALYLCASSLVQGANYGYTFGSGTRLTVV.

The CDR3 DNA is TGTGCCAGCAGTTCGACAGGGAAAGGACTCTATGGCTACACCTTC. This translates into CASSSTGKGLYGYTF. The V gene is TRBV28, the J gene TRBJ1-2; 7 nucleotides match TRBD1. Germline V gene lookup returns CDR1 MDHEN and CDR2 SYDVKM. The V gene end was trimmed by 4 bases and the J gene end by 4 bases; junction bases not matched to a gene: 9. This CDR3 spans 15 amino acids.